One and the same sample provided the 4 T cell receptor delta chains below, sequenced in a study of γδ T cells in repeated Plasmodium falciparum infection. TCRdb reprocessed the multiplex PCR reads using CATT. The sample consists of approximately 90,000 delta-chain clones, over 0.9% of them appearing once. Bulk repertoires came from Vgamma9/Vdelta2+ or Vdelta2-negative gammadelta T cells flow-sorted from PBMC. Sequencing was done on a sample of gamma-delta T cells from blood. Source of these receptors: a pool of human donors (malaria-infected and uninfected, not separated).

Concerning this clone: With a far larger clone one base away, a read error is the likely cause. Other DNA sequences in this sample translate to the same CDR3. This rearrangement joins TRDV1 to TRDJ1; 9 bases are shared with TRDD3. No J gene was available from TCRdb, and it was assigned here by a germline match of the DNA. V shed 4 bases and J 0 bases; nucleotides not matched to a gene: 15. Germline V CDR1 and CDR2: TSWWSYY, QGS. The CDR3 covers 19 residues. The CDR3 coding sequence is TGTGCTCTTGGGGCTCACTGGGGGACTCATAGCCCGTACACCGATAAACTCATCTTT. As protein: CALGAHWGTHSPYTDKLIF.

This clone showed up just a few times. A far larger clone lies a single base away; this is likely a read error. Other DNA sequences from this sample encode an identical CDR3 as well. The chain recombines TRDV1 with TRDJ1; D may correspond to TRDD2 or TRDD3 (5 bases each). TCRdb offers no J gene call, so here the DNA was matched to germline to obtain one. CDR3 length equals 18 residues. Germline V lookup: CDR1 TSWWSYY, CDR2 QGS. The CDR3 coding sequence is TGCGCTCTTGGGATCGGACCTACGCGCCTACCTTACACCGATAAACTCATCTTT. It translates to CALGIGPTRLPYTDKLIF.

This clone was recorded a few times. A far more abundant clone sits one base away, making this likely a read error. Other DNA variants within this sample encode the same CDR3. J is TRDJ1 and V is TRDV2; the match to TRDD3 covers 9 bases. The J gene was not available in TCRdb and was assigned here by matching the DNA to germline segments. The CDR3 loop spans 21 amino acids. V trimming: 0 bases; J trimming: 2 bases; junction bases outside the gene matches: 21. Germline V gene data show CDR1 as GEAIGNYY and CDR2 as EKD. This CDR3 reads CACDTITLLGDVETLTDKLIF. CDR3 coding DNA: TGTGCCTGTGACACCATAACTCTGCTGGGGGATGTTGAGACCCTGACCGATAAACTCATCTTT.

The J gene corresponds to TRDJ1; a V gene call is absent. The CDR3 is 9 amino acids. CDR3 residues: CAGIDKLIF. The CDR3, as DNA: TGTGCTGGGATCGATAAACTCATCTTT.